This TCR beta chain derives from a study of blood T cell repertoires in COVID-19. Study summary: The United States, Italy and Spain supplied acute and convalescent COVID-19 samples. From T cells, B-cell-depleted T cells, or PBMCs came the material, which was cDNA or gDNA.

Trimming took 6 bases from V and 6 from J, leaving 9 bases between them. This CDR3 spans 13 amino acids. Germline CDR1 MNHEY, CDR2 SVGAGI. Source study methods: By means of reference gene primer amplification, nucleated cell counts were estimated. Assay: immunoSEQ multiplex PCR; the TCRdb copy retains only in-frame clones and omits some. The V and J calls and clone size come from that table; D and trimming were worked out from the DNA. The sample consists of 120,000 to 150,000 clones, 70% to 90% of them appearing once. The sample was peripheral blood. This rearrangement joins TRBV6-5 to TRBJ1-6; D perhaps matches TRBD1 (5 bases). The sequence was collected from a woman aged 45-60 years with acute or convalescent COVID-19. The CDR3 region has the DNA TGTGCCAGCAGGAGGGACTTTAATTCACCCCTCCACTTT. Translation gives CASRRDFNSPLHF.